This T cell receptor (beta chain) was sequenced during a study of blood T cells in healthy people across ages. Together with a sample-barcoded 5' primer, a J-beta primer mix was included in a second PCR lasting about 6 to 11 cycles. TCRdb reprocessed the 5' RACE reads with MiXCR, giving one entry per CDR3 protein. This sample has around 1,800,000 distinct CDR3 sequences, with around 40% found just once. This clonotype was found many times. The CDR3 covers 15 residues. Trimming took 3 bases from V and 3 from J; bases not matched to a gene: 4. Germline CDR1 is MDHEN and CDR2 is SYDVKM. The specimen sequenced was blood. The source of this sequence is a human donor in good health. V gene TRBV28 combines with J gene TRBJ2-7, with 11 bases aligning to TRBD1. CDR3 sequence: CASSFGQGAVYEQYF. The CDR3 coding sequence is TGTGCCAGCAGTTTTGGACAGGGGGCAGTCTACGAGCAGTACTTC.